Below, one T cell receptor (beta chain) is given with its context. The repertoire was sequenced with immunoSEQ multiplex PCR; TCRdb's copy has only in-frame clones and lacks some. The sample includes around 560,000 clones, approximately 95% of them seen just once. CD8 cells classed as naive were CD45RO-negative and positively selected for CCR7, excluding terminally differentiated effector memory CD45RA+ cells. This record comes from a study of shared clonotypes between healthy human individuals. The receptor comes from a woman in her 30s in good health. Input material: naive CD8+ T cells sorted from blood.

CDR3 bases: TGTGCCAGCAGCTTAACCGCTCTACTCAATCAGCCCCAGCATTTT. Translated, it gives CASSLTALLNQPQHF. The chain has TRBV5-4 and TRBJ1-5, with unresolved D. The V end lost 2 bases, the J end lost 3 bases, and 12 bases lay between the germline ends. The germline gives CDR1 SGHNT, CDR2 YYREEE (reference sequence). This CDR3 is built from 15 residues. The full variable domain, rest sourced from reference TRBV5-4 and TRBJ1-5, is ETGVTQSPTHLIKTRGQQVTLRCSSQSGHNTVSWYQQALGQGPQFIFQYYREEENGRGNFPPRFSGLQFPNYSSELNVNALELDDSALYLCASSLTALLNQPQHFGDGTRLSIL.